Below, 2 T cell receptor beta chains from the same sample are listed, as sequenced in a study of OX40 agonist ivuxolimab in advanced cancers. TCRdb keeps only in-frame clones here, not all; method: immunoSEQ multiplex PCR. The sample shows around 40,000 clones, 65% to 90% of them seen only once. Source: CD4+ or CD8+ T cells sorted from blood, taken in a trial of the OX40 agonist ivuxolimab. Every receptor here comes from an adult with an advanced solid tumor such as melanoma, head and neck, liver or kidney cancer.

The rearrangement links TRBV28 to TRBJ2-5, with 14 bases that match TRBD2. V trimming: 1 base; J trimming: 2 bases; junction bases outside the gene matches: 9. The CDR3 runs 19 residues. CDR1 MDHEN and CDR2 SYDVKM come from the germline V gene. The CDR3 nucleotides read TGTGCCAGCAGTTTATTCCGGGGACTAGCGGGGGACCTACAAGAGACCCAGTACTTC. Translated, it gives CASSLFRGLAGDLQETQYF.

This clone occurred once. The sample holds other DNA sequences that translate to the same CDR3. The V and J genes are TRBV7-9 and TRBJ2-5; no clear D gene. The CDR3 consists of 14 residues. Germline V CDR1 and CDR2: SEHNR, FQNEAQ (reference sequence). V dropped 5 bases and J dropped 1 base, with 11 bases sitting between them. The CDR3 here is CASSPDGLQETQYF. Here the CDR3 DNA reads TGTGCCAGCAGCCCCGACGGGCTCCAAGAGACCCAGTACTTC.